These T cell receptor beta chains were read from a single sample in a study of blood T cell repertoires in COVID-19. Only in-frame clones appear in the TCRdb table, and some are missing; sequencing was by immunoSEQ multiplex PCR. The table shows under 150,000 clones, with roughly 83% occurring only once. The sample was peripheral blood. The receptors were gathered from a man aged 60 to 75 with acute or convalescent COVID-19. Each CDR3 is given with its conserved first and last residue. The D gene is left open where the match is weak. Not every row has a clone size; where given, it reads once, few, many or a size class.

NA	TRBV5-8	TRBJ1-1	NA	CASSGKGGTIFTEAFF	TGTGCCAGCAGCGGCAAGGGGGGGACCATCTTCACTGAAGCTTTCTTT
NA	TRBV12-3/TRBV12-4	TRBJ2-5	NA	CASSTNRAETQYF	TGTGCCAGCAGTACAAACAGGGCAGAGACCCAGTACTTC
NA	TRBV3-1/TRBV3-2	TRBJ2-7	NA	CASSDTESQYF	TGTGCCAGCAGCGATACGGAGTCGCAGTACTTC
TRBD1	TRBV19	TRBJ1-5	NA	CASMSGQGVYSNQPQHF	TGTGCCAGTATGTCAGGACAGGGAGTTTATAGCAATCAGCCCCAGCATTTT
TRBD1	TRBV18	TRBJ2-3	NA	CASSPRPGGPRTDTQYF	TGTGCCAGCTCACCACGGCCAGGGGGCCCCCGCACAGATACGCAGTATTTT
TRBD2	TRBV3-1/TRBV3-2	TRBJ2-3	NA	CASSQGAGGADTQYF	TGTGCCAGCAGCCAAGGAGCGGGGGGTGCAGATACGCAGTATTTT
TRBD1	TRBV5-1	TRBJ1-3	NA	CASSLAPGTGSSGNTIYF	TGCGCCAGCAGCCTAGCCCCCGGGACAGGCTCATCTGGAAACACCATATATTTT
TRBD1	TRBV18	TRBJ2-7	NA	CASSTRGTAYEQYF	TGTGCCAGCTCAACAAGAGGGACAGCCTACGAGCAGTACTTC
NA	TRBV6-5	TRBJ1-2	NA	CASDQGSFGYTF	TGTGCCAGCGATCAGGGGTCGTTTGGCTACACCTTC
NA	TRBV6-5	TRBJ2-2	NA	CASSYSTRNTGELFF	TGTGCCAGCAGTTACTCGACTAGAAACACCGGGGAGCTGTTTTTT
TRBD1	TRBV29-1	TRBJ2-1	NA	CSTRTGDEQFF	TGCAGCACGCGGACAGGGGATGAGCAGTTCTTC
TRBD2	TRBV24-1	TRBJ2-1	NA	CATSDFTAGDYNEQFF	TGTGCCACCAGTGATTTTACGGCGGGAGACTACAATGAGCAGTTCTTC
TRBD2	TRBV11-2	TRBJ2-2	once	CASSLEVAGNTGELFF	TGTGCCAGCAGCTTAGAGGTAGCGGGGAACACCGGGGAGCTGTTTTTT
NA	TRBV19	TRBJ2-2	NA	CASSPTRQYTGELFF	TGTGCCAGTAGTCCTACACGACAGTACACCGGGGAGCTGTTTTTT
TRBD1	TRBV29-1	TRBJ1-2	NA	CSVARDRASGYTF	TGCAGCGTTGCCCGGGACAGGGCGAGTGGCTACACCTTC
TRBD1	TRBV5-6	TRBJ2-5	NA	CASSGRTGSGETQYF	TGTGCCAGCAGCGGACGGACAGGGTCGGGGGAGACCCAGTACTTC
TRBD1	TRBV19	TRBJ1-6	NA	CASSIARGDSPLHF	TGTGCCAGTAGTATCGCCAGGGGGGATTCACCCCTCCACTTT
NA	TRBV18	TRBJ2-3	NA	CASSLLAETQYF	TGTGCCAGCTCACTTTTGGCGGAGACGCAGTATTTT
TRBD2	TRBV4-1	TRBJ2-3	NA	CASSQSGGRPDTQYF	TGCGCCAGCAGCCAATCGGGGGGGAGGCCAGATACGCAGTATTTT
NA	TRBV21-1	TRBJ1-4	NA	CASSFRGGGGINEKLFF	TGTGCCAGCAGCTTCCGCGGCGGGGGCGGGATTAATGAAAAACTGTTTTTT
NA	TRBV19	TRBJ1-5	NA	CASSIAPGLNQPQHF	TGTGCCAGTAGTATAGCCCCGGGACTCAATCAGCCCCAGCATTTT
TRBD1	TRBV27	TRBJ1-2	NA	CASSARAGGYYGYTF	TGTGCCAGCAGTGCTAGAGCAGGGGGCTATTATGGCTACACCTTC
TRBD2	TRBV7-3	TRBJ2-5	NA	CASSAGLAGGSETQYF	TGTGCCAGCAGCGCGGGACTAGCGGGAGGGTCGGAGACCCAGTACTTC
NA	TRBV30	TRBJ1-2	NA	CAWTAERYYGYTF	TGTGCCTGGACAGCGGAGAGGTACTATGGCTACACCTTC
TRBD1	TRBV3-1/TRBV3-2	TRBJ1-2	few	CASSQGQGGYTF	TGTGCCAGCAGCCAAGGACAGGGAGGCTACACCTTC
TRBD2	TRBV5-1	TRBJ2-2	NA	CASSLGLAGVPGLSGELFF	TGCGCCAGCAGCCTCGGACTAGCGGGAGTTCCGGGTCTATCCGGGGAGCTGTTTTTT
TRBD1	TRBV5-4	TRBJ2-3	NA	CASSLPGQGTDTQYF	TGTGCCAGCAGCTTACCGGGACAGGGCACAGATACGCAGTATTTT
TRBD1	TRBV5-1	TRBJ1-2	NA	CASSLETGTVNYGYTF	TGCGCCAGCAGCTTGGAGACCGGGACAGTTAACTATGGCTACACCTTC
TRBD1	TRBV18	TRBJ2-7	NA	CASSSIGTVVYEQYF	TGTGCCAGCTCATCAATCGGGACAGTGGTCTACGAGCAGTACTTC
TRBD1	TRBV19	TRBJ2-7	NA	CASSPPTGKLYEQYF	TGTGCCAGTAGTCCCCCGACAGGGAAACTTTACGAGCAGTACTTC
TRBD2	TRBV7-2	TRBJ2-1	NA	CASSLGGAGGVNEQFF	TGTGCCAGCAGCCTCGGGGGAGCGGGAGGGGTCAATGAGCAGTTCTTC
TRBD1	TRBV7-9	TRBJ1-2	NA	CASSPRTGGIYGYTF	TGTGCCAGCAGCCCCCGGACAGGGGGCATCTATGGCTACACCTTC
NA	TRBV6-5	TRBJ2-7	NA	CASSQSTGSYEQYF	TGTGCCAGCAGCCAATCGACTGGATCCTACGAGCAGTACTTC
TRBD1	TRBV14	TRBJ1-6	NA	CASSHGQAQNSPLHF	TGTGCCAGCAGCCACGGACAGGCGCAAAATTCACCCCTCCACTTT
NA	TRBV18	TRBJ2-5	NA	CASSPFLQGRETQYF	TGTGCCAGCTCACCGTTCCTACAGGGGAGGGAGACCCAGTACTTC
NA	TRBV3-1/TRBV3-2	TRBJ2-2	NA	CASSPLQGTGELFF	TGTGCCAGCAGCCCACTCCAGGGCACCGGGGAGCTGTTTTTT
NA	TRBV5-4	TRBJ1-3	NA	CASSLDRLASGNTIYF	TGTGCCAGCAGCTTGGACAGACTAGCCTCTGGAAACACCATATATTTT
TRBD2	TRBV4-2	TRBJ2-7	NA	CASSQPQGLAERYEQYF	TGTGCCAGCAGCCAACCACAGGGACTAGCGGAGCGCTACGAGCAGTACTTC
TRBD1	TRBV19	TRBJ1-3	NA	CASRGDRAFSGNTIYF	TGTGCCAGTAGAGGGGACAGGGCCTTCTCTGGAAACACCATATATTTT
NA	TRBV11-1	TRBJ1-1	NA	CASSMDMLNTEAFF	TGTGCCAGCAGCATGGACATGCTTAACACTGAAGCTTTCTTT
TRBD1	TRBV14	TRBJ1-4	NA	CASSQEGGVNEKLFF	TGTGCCAGCAGCCAAGAAGGGGGCGTCAATGAAAAACTGTTTTTT
NA	TRBV5-1	TRBJ2-2	NA	CASSLAEKTTGELFF	TGCGCCAGCAGCTTGGCCGAGAAAACCACCGGGGAGCTGTTTTTT
NA	TRBV19	TRBJ2-7	NA	CASSRRGEQYF	TGTGCCAGTAGTCGGAGGGGCGAGCAGTACTTC
NA	TRBV4-1	TRBJ1-3	few	CASSQEGVSGNTIYF	TGCGCCAGCAGCCAAGAGGGAGTTTCTGGAAACACCATATATTTT
TRBD1	TRBV24-1	TRBJ2-5	once	CATSEPTGTETQYF	TGTGCCACCAGTGAACCGACAGGGACGGAGACCCAGTACTTC
TRBD1	TRBV5-1	TRBJ1-2	NA	CASGDSLANYGYTF	TGCGCCAGCGGGGACAGTCTAGCTAACTATGGCTACACCTTC
TRBD1	TRBV28	TRBJ2-1	NA	CASSLYSTGLSYNEQFF	TGTGCCAGCAGTTTATATTCGACAGGGCTCTCCTACAATGAGCAGTTCTTC
NA	TRBV9	TRBJ1-1	NA	CASSVGGYTEAFF	TGTGCCAGCAGCGTAGGAGGGTACACTGAAGCTTTCTTT
TRBD2	TRBV6-5	TRBJ2-1	NA	CAASGGASNEQFF	TGTGCCGCGAGCGGGGGGGCGTCTAATGAGCAGTTCTTC
TRBD2	TRBV9	TRBJ2-1	NA	CASSADPTSGSSYNEQFF	TGTGCCAGCAGCGCCGATCCGACTAGCGGGAGTAGCTACAATGAGCAGTTCTTC
NA	TRBV3-1/TRBV3-2	TRBJ2-1	NA	CASSQEGSREQFF	TGTGCCAGCAGCCAGGAGGGGTCGCGGGAGCAGTTCTTC
NA	TRBV24-1	TRBJ1-2	few	CATSDYGGVDGYTF	TGTGCCACCAGTGATTACGGGGGAGTGGATGGCTACACCTTC
TRBD1	TRBV28	TRBJ1-2	NA	CASTGVWGQGGLVYGYTF	TGTGCCAGCACTGGAGTTTGGGGACAGGGGGGCCTCGTGTATGGCTACACCTTC
NA	TRBV3-1/TRBV3-2	TRBJ2-4	NA	CASSQRGGPGKIKNIQYF	TGTGCCAGCAGCCAAAGGGGGGGCCCTGGGAAGATCAAAAACATTCAGTACTTC
TRBD2	TRBV5-1	TRBJ2-7	NA	CASSLVQGGEGEQYF	TGCGCCAGCAGCTTGGTACAAGGTGGGGAGGGCGAGCAGTACTTC
TRBD2	TRBV7-8	TRBJ2-3	NA	CASTPSGRGTDTQYF	TGTGCCAGCACCCCTAGCGGGAGGGGCACAGATACGCAGTATTTT
NA	TRBV28	TRBJ1-1	NA	CASEGANTEAFF	TGTGCCAGCGAAGGGGCGAACACTGAAGCTTTCTTT